A single sample gave rise to the 26 T cell receptor beta chains below, sequenced in a study of CD8 T cells in ankylosing spondylitis. TCRdb passed the 5' RACE reads through MiXCR, listing each CDR3 protein once. The sample yields about 250,000 distinct CDR3 sequences, 18% seen once. The material sequenced was blood, either unsorted or a sorted T cell fraction (not recorded which). The receptors shown here come from a male donor with ankylosing spondylitis or in good health (not recorded which).

V is TRBV5-1 and J is TRBJ2-5, with a possible D match to TRBD2 (5 bases). The V gene's germline CDR1 is SGHRS and CDR2 YFSETQ. Trimming pared 3 bases from V and 2 bases from J, leaving 8 bases between. The CDR3 sequence is 13 residues long. CDR3 DNA: TGCGCCAGCAGCTCCGGGATTCAAGAGACCCAGTACTTC. Amino acid sequence: CASSSGIQETQYF.

This chain connects TRBV5-1 to TRBJ2-5, with TRBD1 matching over 9 bases. This CDR3 comprises 16 residues. The V gene's germline CDR1 is SGHRS and CDR2 YFSETQ. The ends lost 5 bases at V and 2 bases at J; junction bases unmatched: 10. Written as DNA, the CDR3 is TGCGCCAGCAGGGCGGGACAGGGTCGGTTTCAAGAGACCCAGTACTTC. Translation: CASRAGQGRFQETQYF.

This clonotype was observed at least ten times. V and J are TRBV4-3 and TRBJ2-7; D call uncertain. Germline V gives CDR1 LGHNA, CDR2 YSLEER. The V end was cut by 1 base, the J end by 3 bases, with 10 bases between. There are 14 residues in the CDR3. CDR3 sequence: CASSQVEWDYEQYF. The CDR3 DNA sequence: TGCGCCAGCAGCCAAGTAGAATGGGACTACGAGCAGTACTTC.

This clonotype was detected ten times or more. The chain links TRBV4-1 to TRBJ2-7; 11 bases agree with TRBD2. The ends lost 4 bases at V and 6 bases at J; junction bases unmatched: 8. Germline V gene data show CDR1 as MGHRA and CDR2 as YSYEKL. The CDR3 contains 15 residues. The CDR3 sequence: CASSPILAGAPEQYF. CDR3 DNA sequence: TGCGCCAGCAGCCCCATACTAGCGGGAGCCCCCGAGCAGTACTTC.

The chain has TRBV20-1 and TRBJ2-3; a possible D gene is TRBD2 (6 bases). This CDR3 comprises 16 residues. Trimming cost V 0 bases and J 4 bases, with 17 bases left between them. Per the germline V gene, CDR1 is DFQATT and CDR2 is SNEGSKA (reference sequence). CDR3 region: CSARDPTRSMADTQYF. CDR3 DNA sequence: TGCAGTGCTAGAGATCCGACTAGGTCGATGGCAGATACGCAGTATTTT.

This clonotype has ten or more counts. V and J are TRBV4-1 and TRBJ2-3; the match to TRBD2 covers 8 bases. V lost 2 bases to trimming and J lost 4 bases; unmatched junction nucleotides: 5. Germline CDR1 reads MGHRA; CDR2 reads YSYEKL. CDR3 length: 15 amino acids. CDR3 in DNA: TGCGCCAGCAGCCAATTACTAGCGGTCCCAGATACGCAGTATTTT. Protein: CASSQLLAVPDTQYF.

This clonotype came up a few times. This chain links TRBV28 with TRBJ2-3, with a tentative D call TRBD1 (6 bases). From germline, CDR1 is MDHEN and CDR2 SYDVKM. V lost 4 bases to trimming and J lost 4 bases, with 21 bases between them. The CDR3 consists of 17 residues. DNA of the CDR3: TGTGCCAGCAGTTCTCCTGTTTACAGGGATGGTCCAGATACGCAGTATTTT. This sequence encodes CASSSPVYRDGPDTQYF. The entire variable domain, with the rest obtained from reference TRBV28 and TRBJ2-3, is as follows: DVKVTQSSRYLVKRTGEKVFLECVQDMDHENMFWYRQDPGLGLRLIYFSYDVKMKEKGDIPEGYSVSREKKERFSLILESASTNQTSMYLCASSSPVYRDGPDTQYFGPGTRLTVL.

This chain uses TRBV12-3 or TRBV12-4 with TRBJ2-5, with 8 bases aligning to TRBD2. The CDR3 length is 14 residues. Trimming removed 7 bases from V and 2 bases from J; junction bases left unmatched: 6. The CDR3 loop reads CASTLSGAQETQYF. CDR3 sequence (DNA): TGTGCCAGCACCCTTAGCGGGGCTCAAGAGACCCAGTACTTC.

This clonotype has a count of ten or more. The gene calls are TRBV6-2 or TRBV6-3 and TRBJ2-7; D is uncertain. The CDR3 totals 13 residues. CDR1 is MNHEY and CDR2 is SVGEGT in the germline V gene. Trimming left V 2 bases short and J 2 bases short, with 7 bases between. In DNA, the CDR3 is TGTGCCAGCAGTTACGCCGCTGCCTACGAGCAGTACTTC. Protein product: CASSYAAAYEQYF.

The V and J genes are TRBV12-5 and TRBJ1-5, with D hard to call. Trimming removed 3 bases from V and 9 bases from J, with 6 bases in between. CDR3 length equals 11 residues. In germline, CDR1 is LGHNT, CDR2 FRNRAP. In DNA form, the CDR3 reads TGTGCTAGTGGTTTAAGAAGGCCCCAGCATTTT. Translated, it gives CASGLRRPQHF. Filled out from reference TRBV12-5 and TRBJ1-5, the complete variable domain reads DARVTQTPRHKVTEMGQEVTMRCQPILGHNTVFWYRQTMMQGLELLAYFRNRAPLDDSGMPKDRFSAEMPDATLATLKIQPSEPRDSAVYFCASGLRRPQHFGDGTRLSIL.

This clonotype came up a few times. The chain has TRBV7-9 and TRBJ2-7; 13 bases align to TRBD2. The ends lost 3 bases at V and 7 bases at J; junction bases unmatched: 3. This CDR3 spans 14 amino acids. Germline CDR1 SEHNR, CDR2 FQNEAQ (reference sequence). The CDR3 sequence: CASSLGTSGIEQYF. The CDR3 DNA reads as TGTGCCAGCAGCTTGGGGACTAGCGGGATTGAGCAGTACTTC.

In its sample, this clonotype was seen a few times. The chain employs TRBV9 and TRBJ2-7; 7 bases agree with TRBD1. This CDR3 has 14 residues. Germline V gene data show CDR1 as SGDLS and CDR2 as YYNGEE. The trim removed 4 bases at V and 2 bases at J, leaving 6 bases unmatched. The DNA for the CDR3 is TGTGCCAGCAGCAAGGGGACAGCGACCTACGAGCAGTACTTC. It translates to CASSKGTATYEQYF.

This clonotype was found many times. The V and J genes are TRBV15 and TRBJ2-2; D remains unclear. The germline gives CDR1 LNHNV, CDR2 YYDKDF (reference sequence). This CDR3 has 15 residues. Deletions cut 4 bases from V and 3 bases from J, with 12 bases between. The CDR3 reads CATSKARTYTGELFF. The CDR3 coding sequence is TGTGCCACCAGCAAGGCTCGGACGTACACCGGGGAGCTGTTTTTT.

The chain combines TRBV5-1 with TRBJ1-1; D unclear. Germline V gene sequence: CDR1 SGHRS, CDR2 YFSETQ. The CDR3 consists of 15 residues. The V end was cut by 4 bases, the J end by 1 base, with 14 bases between. The CDR3 is CASSRSEHQNTEAFF. DNA for the CDR3: TGCGCCAGCAGCAGGTCGGAGCACCAGAACACTGAAGCTTTCTTT.

V usage is TRBV12-3 or TRBV12-4 and J usage is TRBJ2-7; 13 bases line up with TRBD2. V was pared by 3 bases and J by 0 bases, with 5 bases of the junction left unmatched. CDR3 length: 17 amino acids. CDR3 in amino acids: CASSLTGLAGSSYEQYF. CDR3 DNA sequence: TGTGCCAGCAGTTTGACGGGACTAGCGGGAAGCTCCTACGAGCAGTACTTC.

V gene TRBV4-2 combines with J gene TRBJ2-7; TRBD2 matches at 12 bases. With 3 bases clipped from V and 4 bases from J, the junction kept 10 bases outside the gene matches. The CDR3 totals 17 residues. Germline assignment: CDR1 LGHNA and CDR2 YNFKEQ. CDR3 coding DNA: TGTGCCAGCAGCCAGTTAGACCTAGCGGGAGGGAAATACGAGCAGTACTTC. It specifies CASSQLDLAGGKYEQYF.

The rearrangement links TRBV7-8 to TRBJ2-4; weak D call: TRBD2 (6 bases). Germline V gene sequence: CDR1 SGHVS, CDR2 FQNEAQ. V was clipped by 8 bases and J by 3 bases, with 17 bases between them. The CDR3 length is 15 residues. The CDR3: CASAWGEDVKNIQYF. In DNA form, the CDR3 reads TGTGCCAGCGCCTGGGGGGAGGATGTCAAAAACATTCAGTACTTC.

This clonotype has a count of ten or more. The chain has TRBV4-2 and TRBJ2-2, with no clear D. Trimming pared 2 bases from V and 6 bases from J, leaving 13 bases between. This CDR3 spans 15 amino acids. Germline V CDR1 and CDR2: LGHNA, YNFKEQ. The CDR3 DNA follows: TGTGCCAGCAGCCAAAACCTAGGAGCATCCGGGGAGCTGTTTTTT. Protein: CASSQNLGASGELFF.

This clonotype was picked up a small number of times. The gene calls are TRBV3-1 and TRBJ2-7; D may be TRBD1 or TRBD2 (5 bases each). The CDR3 runs 14 residues. The germline gives CDR1 LGHDT, CDR2 YNNKEL (reference sequence). V dropped 3 bases and J dropped 3 bases, with 12 bases sitting between them. Here the CDR3 reads CASSHGVGDYEQYF. The CDR3 nucleotides read TGTGCCAGCAGCCACGGGGTAGGGGACTACGAGCAGTACTTC.

This clonotype showed up just a few times. V usage is TRBV4-1 and J usage is TRBJ2-6; tentative D call: TRBD1 (5 bases). The CDR3 covers 16 residues. The germline gives CDR1 MGHRA, CDR2 YSYEKL. Trimming cost V 4 bases and J 0 bases, with 10 bases left between them. The CDR3 DNA is TGCGCCAGCAGCCCCAGGGCCGCCTCTGGGGCCAACGTCCTGACTTTC. It specifies CASSPRAASGANVLTF.

This clonotype appeared many times. The gene calls are TRBV24-1 and TRBJ2-7; TRBD2 is a possible D gene (5 bases). Per germline, CDR1 KGHDR and CDR2 SFDVKD. V shed 9 bases and J shed 9 bases, with 11 bases lying between them. The CDR3 runs to 10 residues. The CDR3 nucleotides are TGTGCCACCGGACGGGATTTGCAGTACTTC. It encodes CATGRDLQYF.

The gene calls are TRBV12-3 or TRBV12-4 and TRBJ1-1, with 8 bases that match TRBD1. V gave up 2 bases and J gave up 2 bases; unmatched junction bases: 4. This CDR3 has 15 residues. CDR3 residues: CASSLPDRGNTEAFF. CDR3 DNA: TGTGCCAGCAGTTTACCTGACAGGGGCAACACTGAAGCTTTCTTT.

This clonotype was observed a single time. V and J are TRBV6-5 and TRBJ2-1, with 11 nucleotides matching TRBD2. This CDR3 comprises 17 residues. V gave up 1 base and J gave up 5 bases; unmatched junction bases: 7. Germline loops: CDR1 MNHEY, CDR2 SVGAGI. CDR3 protein: CASSYLAGGPFDNEQFF. The CDR3 coding sequence is TGTGCCAGCAGTTACTTAGCGGGAGGGCCGTTTGACAATGAGCAGTTCTTC.

This clonotype was counted between two and nine times. This chain joins TRBV3-1 and TRBJ2-1, with 16 bases aligning to TRBD2. The CDR3 is made up of 15 amino acids. From germline, CDR1 is LGHDT and CDR2 YNNKEL (reference sequence). Trimming at V came to 3 bases and at J to 8 bases, leaving 1 base not matched to a gene. The DNA of the CDR3 is TGTGCCAGCAGCCACGGGACTAGCGGGGGGGATGAGCAGTTCTTC. Amino acid sequence: CASSHGTSGGDEQFF.

V is TRBV5-1 and J is TRBJ2-7; 7 positions match TRBD1. Germline values: CDR1 SGHRS, CDR2 YFSETQ. V gave up 4 bases and J gave up 6 bases; unmatched junction bases: 10. The CDR3 length is 14 residues. The CDR3 region is CASSPDRVRAEQYF. CDR3 coding DNA: TGCGCCAGCAGCCCCGACAGGGTTAGGGCCGAGCAGTACTTC.

The DNA for the CDR3 is TGCGCCAGCAGCCAAGACAGCGGGGTTAACAATGAGCAGTTCTTC. This encodes CASSQDSGVNNEQFF. The genes are TRBV4-1 and TRBJ2-1; TRBD2 agrees at 7 bases. The CDR3 is made up of 15 amino acids. Germline CDR1 MGHRA, CDR2 YSYEKL. V lost 0 bases to trimming and J lost 5 bases; unmatched junction nucleotides: 4.